Below are 29 T cell receptor beta chains sequenced from a single sample in a study of blood T cell repertoires in COVID-19. TCRdb's copy holds only in-frame clones and misses some; the assay was immunoSEQ multiplex PCR. This table holds hundreds of thousands of clones, around 91% found once. Specimen: PBMCs or T cells enriched from blood (not recorded which). The receptors were gathered from a young man who had recovered from COVID-19.

The V and J genes are TRBV5-1 and TRBJ2-7; D is unclear. The V gene's germline CDR1 is SGHRS and CDR2 YFSETQ. V lost 4 bases and J 3 bases, leaving 14 bases between the germline ends. The CDR3 runs 14 residues. CDR3 DNA sequence: TGCGCCAGCAGCCGCGCTTCAGGTGACTACGAGCAGTACTTC. As protein: CASSRASGDYEQYF. Combining the CDR3 with reference TRBV5-1 and TRBJ2-7 gives the whole variable domain KAGVTQTPRYLIKTRGQQVTLSCSPISGHRSVSWYQQTPGQGLQFLFEYFSETQRNKGNFPGRFSGRQFSNSRSEMNVSTLELGDSALYLCASSRASGDYEQYFGPGTRLTVT.

V gene TRBV7-2 combines with J gene TRBJ2-2; D unclear. This CDR3 is 14 amino acids long. Trimming took off 2 bases at V and 6 bases at J, with 10 bases between the two ends. Germline CDR1 and CDR2: SGHTA and FQGNSA. DNA for the CDR3: TGTGCCAGCAGCTTAACCCGACTCGCCGGGGAGCTGTTTTTT. Amino acid sequence: CASSLTRLAGELFF.

CDR3 sequence: CASSQTSGSYNEQFF. As DNA, the CDR3 is TGTGCCAGCAGCCAGACTAGCGGGAGTTACAATGAGCAGTTCTTC. The chain recombines TRBV7-6 with TRBJ2-1; 12 positions match TRBD2. The V gene's germline CDR1 is SGHVS and CDR2 FNYEAQ. This CDR3 region has 15 residues. Unmatched junction bases numbered 3, after V lost 5 bases and J lost 4 bases.

The chain joins TRBV28 to TRBJ1-1, with a tentative D call TRBD1 (5 bases). CDR3 length equals 14 residues. Germline loops: CDR1 MDHEN, CDR2 SYDVKM. V lost 1 base, J lost 5 bases, and 11 bases lay in between. The CDR3: CASSLFKGKTEAFF. CDR3 nucleotide sequence: TGTGCCAGCAGTTTATTTAAGGGGAAAACTGAAGCTTTCTTT.

The chain has TRBV21-1 and TRBJ1-2. TRBV21-1 is flagged as a pseudogene. The CDR3 length is 16 residues. CDR3 amino acids: CASTAFYPRENYGYTF. CDR3 sequence (DNA): TGTGCCAGCACCGCCTTTTATCCCCGAGAGAACTATGGCTACACCTTC.

The CDR3 bases are TGTGCCAGCTCAAGGACAGGGGGCGGTCAGCCCCAGCATTTT. The encoded protein is CASSRTGGGQPQHF. The chain combines TRBV28 with TRBJ1-5; 11 bases match TRBD1. The CDR3 is made up of 14 amino acids. Trimming removed 8 bases from V and 6 bases from J; junction bases left unmatched: 6. Germline V gives CDR1 MDHEN, CDR2 SYDVKM.

The chain couples TRBV19 to TRBJ2-6; possible D gene TRBD2, 6 bases. This CDR3 is built from 16 residues. In germline, CDR1 is LNHDA, CDR2 SQIVND (reference sequence). Trimming took off 6 bases at V and 0 bases at J, with 12 bases between the two ends. The CDR3 reads CASRGGDFSGANVLTF. In DNA, the CDR3 is TGTGCCAGTAGGGGTGGGGACTTCTCTGGGGCCAACGTCCTGACTTTC.

This chain uses TRBV19 with TRBJ1-1; D possibly corresponds to TRBD1 (6 bases). CDR1 is LNHDA, CDR2 SQIVND, per germline (reference sequence). CDR3 length equals 15 residues. V was trimmed by 3 bases and J by 4 bases, leaving 15 bases between them. The CDR3 DNA reads as TGTGCCAGTAGTATCTCGGACAGCGTGAGCACTGAAGCTTTCTTT. Translated, it gives CASSISDSVSTEAFF.

In its sample, this clone was seen a few times. The genes are TRBV6-5 and TRBJ1-5; 7 positions match TRBD1. The CDR3 sequence is 13 residues long. Losses at the gene ends were 4 bases for V and 7 bases for J; bases not matched to a gene: 4. Germline V gene sequence: CDR1 MNHEY, CDR2 SVGAGI. The CDR3 sequence: CASSFDRAQPQHF. In nucleotides, the CDR3 is TGTGCCAGCAGTTTTGACAGGGCCCAGCCCCAGCATTTT.

The genes are TRBV9 and TRBJ2-7; 12 bases align to TRBD2. The V gene end was trimmed by 3 bases and the J gene end by 6 bases; junction bases not matched to a gene: 4. CDR1 is SGDLS and CDR2 is YYNGEE in the germline V gene. This CDR3 has 14 residues. In DNA form, the CDR3 reads TGTGCCAGCAGCGCGGGGACTAGCGGGCGCGAGCAGTACTTC. It yields the protein CASSAGTSGREQYF.

The CDR3: CASSSLQGTSDTQYF. CDR3 bases: TGTGCCAGCAGCTCACTACAGGGGACGTCAGATACGCAGTATTTT. This chain uses TRBV7-6 with TRBJ2-3; 7 nucleotides agree with TRBD1. Germline V gene lookup returns CDR1 SGHVS and CDR2 FNYEAQ. Losses at the gene ends were 4 bases for V and 4 bases for J; bases not matched to a gene: 8. This CDR3 has 15 residues.

The V call is TRBV7-9, the J call TRBJ1-4; 9 bases line up with TRBD1. The V gene end was trimmed by 5 bases and the J gene end by 5 bases; junction bases not matched to a gene: 3. This CDR3 is built from 14 residues. Germline V lookup: CDR1 SEHNR, CDR2 FQNEAQ (reference sequence). For the CDR3, the DNA is TGTGCCAGCAGCACCGGGACAGGGAATGAAAAACTGTTTTTT. Translated: CASSTGTGNEKLFF.

CDR3 nucleotide sequence: TGTGCCAGTAGTATTTACGGACTAGCGGGAGGGCCGAACACCGGGGAGCTGTTTTTT. Its translation is CASSIYGLAGGPNTGELFF. The chain is built from TRBV19 and TRBJ2-2, with TRBD2 identical over 15 bases. After removal of 3 bases from V and 0 bases from J, the junction contained 5 bases not matched to a gene. The length of the CDR3 is 19 residues. Germline assignment: CDR1 LNHDA and CDR2 SQIVND (reference sequence).

Here the CDR3 reads CASSLRSTGGSNSPLHF. The CDR3 DNA follows: TGTGCCAGCAGCCTCCGATCGACAGGGGGCTCTAATTCACCCCTCCACTTT. The chain employs TRBV3-1 (or the pseudogene TRBV3-2) and TRBJ1-6; TRBD1 agrees at 10 bases. CDR3 length equals 17 residues. The trim removed 4 bases at V and 6 bases at J, leaving 9 bases unmatched. Germline assignment: CDR1 LGHDT and CDR2 YNNKEL (reference sequence).

This chain links TRBV5-1 with TRBJ2-1, with D possibly TRBD1 on 5 matching bases. V dropped 2 bases and J dropped 0 bases, with 6 bases sitting between them. The CDR3 covers 14 residues. CDR1 SGHRS and CDR2 YFSETQ come from the germline V gene. CDR3 residues: CASSFDSSYNEQFF. In DNA form, the CDR3 reads TGCGCCAGCAGCTTCGACAGCTCCTACAATGAGCAGTTCTTC.

The chain couples TRBV28 to TRBJ1-2; weak D call: TRBD1 (5 bases). The germline V gene encodes CDR1 MDHEN and CDR2 SYDVKM. V was shortened by 4 bases and J by 8 bases, with 17 bases between the two germline ends. This CDR3 comprises 14 residues. For the CDR3, the DNA is TGTGCCAGCAGTTCAGTGGGGCCGGGCGGCGGCTACACCTTC. Its protein is CASSSVGPGGGYTF.

This chain uses TRBV27 with TRBJ2-7; 8 nucleotides line up with TRBD2. The germline gives CDR1 MNHEY, CDR2 SMNVEV (reference sequence). CDR3 length: 15 residues. V shed 6 bases and J 6 bases; nucleotides not matched to a gene: 13. The CDR3 sequence: CASSRTGTSSSEQYF. Here the CDR3 DNA reads TGTGCCAGCAGCCGGACCGGGACTAGTTCTAGCGAGCAGTACTTC.

This CDR3 reads CASTVNTEAFF. In DNA, the CDR3 is TGTGCCAGCACCGTGAACACTGAAGCTTTCTTT. The rearrangement links TRBV28 to TRBJ1-1, with D unresolved. The CDR3 is 11 amino acids. The germline V gene has CDR1 MDHEN and CDR2 SYDVKM. Between the trimmed V and J ends, which lost 7 bases and 0 bases, there was a span of 3 bases.

The rearrangement links TRBV6-4 to TRBJ2-2, with D maybe TRBD1 (6 bases). The CDR3 is 15 amino acids. V was pared by 2 bases and J by 3 bases, with 10 bases between. Germline CDR1 reads MRHNA; CDR2 reads SNTAGT. The chain's CDR3 is CASSDRQEDTGELFF. The CDR3 DNA sequence: TGTGCCAGCAGTGACAGACAGGAGGACACCGGGGAGCTGTTTTTT.

In its sample, this clone was seen once. The chain combines TRBV19 with TRBJ1-4; TRBD1 is a possible D gene (5 bases). Trimming took off 5 bases at V and 5 bases at J, with 9 bases between the two ends. There are 13 residues in the CDR3. The V gene's germline CDR1 is LNHDA and CDR2 SQIVND (reference sequence). As DNA, the CDR3 is TGTGCCAGTAGTCGGGGGATGAATGAAAAACTGTTTTTT. Its translation: CASSRGMNEKLFF.

This chain connects TRBV27 to TRBJ1-3; D call uncertain. The CDR3 is made up of 14 amino acids. V shed 6 bases and J shed 0 bases, with 9 bases lying between them. The V gene's germline CDR1 is MNHEY and CDR2 SMNVEV (reference sequence). The CDR3 nucleotides are TGTGCCAGCAGCCGAGGAATCTCTGGAAACACCATATATTTT. As protein: CASSRGISGNTIYF.

The chain carries TRBV5-1 and TRBJ2-1; the match to TRBD2 covers 11 bases. Germline V lookup: CDR1 SGHRS, CDR2 YFSETQ. J lost 4 bases, V lost 2 bases, and 5 bases had no gene match. CDR3 size: 16 residues. Here the CDR3 DNA reads TGCGCCAGCAGCTTCCAACTAGCGGGAGCGTACAATGAGCAGTTCTTC. Protein product: CASSFQLAGAYNEQFF.

This clone was found once. CDR3 sequence reads: CASSLEASGRSTGELFF. The CDR3 DNA is TGTGCCAGCAGCTTAGAGGCTAGCGGGAGAAGTACCGGGGAGCTGTTTTTT. The chain employs TRBV11-2 and TRBJ2-2, with TRBD2 matching over 10 bases. Germline CDR1 SGHAT, CDR2 FQNNGV. V gave up 0 bases and J gave up 5 bases; unmatched junction bases: 6. CDR3 length equals 17 residues.

The chain joins TRBV29-1 to TRBJ2-7; 7 positions agree with TRBD1. The CDR3 sequence is 12 residues long. CDR1 is SQVTM and CDR2 is ANQGSEA in the germline V gene. The ends lost 7 bases at V and 4 bases at J; junction bases unmatched: 7. CDR3 amino acids: CSARQGPYEQYF. The CDR3 DNA is TGCAGCGCACGACAGGGACCGTACGAGCAGTACTTC.

The chain couples TRBV20-1 to TRBJ2-5; D remains ambiguous. Germline V CDR1 and CDR2: DFQATT, SNEGSKA (reference sequence). This CDR3 region has 14 residues. V lost 3 bases and J 4 bases, leaving 15 bases between the germline ends. The CDR3 DNA reads TGCAGTGCTAGTAGTGTCTTTGCGTCAGAGACCCAGTACTTC. Its protein is CSASSVFASETQYF.

This clone was counted between two and nine times. The chain uses TRBV18 and TRBJ2-3; 7 bases map to TRBD2. The V segment lost 3 bases and the J segment 1 base; nucleotides outside the gene matches: 10. The CDR3 contains 17 residues. The germline gives CDR1 KGHSH, CDR2 LQKENI. The CDR3 reads CASSPLQGRGGTDTQYF. The CDR3 nucleotides are TGTGCCAGCTCACCGCTTCAAGGGAGGGGTGGCACAGATACGCAGTATTTT.

The chain is built from TRBV5-6 and TRBJ2-1; no clear D. The V gene's germline CDR1 is SGHDT and CDR2 YYEEEE. V was shortened by 0 bases and J by 7 bases, with 11 bases between the two germline ends. The CDR3 spans 14 residues. The CDR3 nucleotides are TGTGCCAGCAGCTTGGTGGTGGCCCATAATGAGCAGTTCTTC. Its protein product is CASSLVVAHNEQFF.

CDR3 loop: CASRLRGTDTQYF. In nucleotides, the CDR3 is TGTGCCAGCCGACTCCGGGGTACAGATACGCAGTATTTT. J is TRBJ2-3 and V is TRBV6-5, with D possibly being TRBD2 (5 bases). The CDR3 extends over 13 amino acids. Germline V gene data show CDR1 as MNHEY and CDR2 as SVGAGI. Trimming removed 8 bases at V and 3 bases at J, with 12 bases between.

V and J are TRBV27 and TRBJ2-1; 7 nucleotides agree with TRBD2. The CDR3 length is 13 residues. Germline trimming cut 4 bases from V and 10 bases from J; bases unmatched to any gene: 7. In germline, CDR1 is MNHEY, CDR2 SMNVEV (reference sequence). This CDR3 is CASSSGAGWEQFF. CDR3 nucleotide sequence: TGTGCCAGCAGTTCCGGAGCGGGATGGGAGCAGTTCTTC.